These 28 T cell receptor beta chains share one sample of origin, sequenced in a study of tumor-infiltrating lymphocytes in primary liver carcinoma. Co-extraction of both nucleic acids (RNA and DNA) used roughly 18-32 mg of unsorted bulk tissue. TCR beta cDNA was reverse-transcribed from about 550 ng of total RNA. The reaction used a constant-region primer and ProtoScript II reverse transcriptase. Amplification in three nested multiplex PCR rounds with slightly modified ARM-PCR gave rise to TCR beta libraries. Running around 9 cycles apiece, the first two PCR rounds relied on TRBV1-TRBV30 forward primers together with a C-beta reverse primer. Each CDR3 protein gets one entry after TCRdb re-called the multiplex PCR reads with MiXCR. The table includes 90,000 to 150,000 distinct CDR3 sequences, 65% to 75% detected once. The sequencing input was tumor-adjacent normal liver tissue. The receptors here all came from a woman in her sixties or seventies with primary liver carcinoma and hepatitis B virus infection.

This clonotype has a handful of counts. V usage is TRBV28 and J usage is TRBJ2-2, with TRBD2 matching over 8 bases. Germline CDR1 MDHEN, CDR2 SYDVKM. The CDR3 has 15 residues. The junction had 5 bases not matched to a gene; V was cut back by 2 bases and J by 6 bases. The CDR3 sequence is CASSLAGGDAGELFF. CDR3 sequence (DNA): TGTGCCAGCAGTTTAGCGGGAGGAGACGCCGGGGAGCTGTTTTTT.

The gene calls are TRBV28 and TRBJ1-1; a possible D gene is TRBD1 (6 bases). V lost 2 bases to trimming and J lost 7 bases, with 14 bases between them. CDR3 length: 14 amino acids. Germline CDR1 and CDR2: MDHEN and SYDVKM. The CDR3 sequence: CASSLSSRTVEAFF. As DNA, the CDR3 is TGTGCCAGCAGTTTAAGTTCTCGGACAGTTGAAGCTTTCTTT.

This clonotype was seen only once. The junction differs from germline at one of its ends, possibly a read error. This chain links TRBV11-2 with TRBJ1-2; 8 bases align to TRBD1. CDR3 length: 17 amino acids. Per germline, CDR1 SGHAT and CDR2 FQNNGV. CDR3 nucleotides: TGTGCCTGCAGCTTAGTAAGGCGCCGGGACAGGAGATATGGCTATACGTTC. This sequence encodes CACSLVRRRDRRYGYTF. The full variable domain, in which reference TRBV11-2 and TRBJ1-2 provide the parts outside the CDR3, is EAGVAQSPRYKIIEKRQSVAFWCNPISGHATLYWYQQILGQGPKLLIQFQNNGVVDDSQLPKDRFSAERLKGVDSTLKIQPAKLEDSAVYLCACSLVRRRDRRYGYTFGSGTRLTVV.

About this clonotype itself: The junction differs from germline at one of its ends, possibly a read error. The chain is built from TRBV19 and TRBJ1-2; no firm D call. Germline-derived CDR1 and CDR2 are LNHDA and SQIVND (reference sequence). CDR3 length: 16 amino acids. CDR3 protein: CAGSAPRTGVNYGYTF. The CDR3 DNA is TGTGCCGGTAGTGCTCCAAGGACCGGAGTGAACTATGGCTACACCTTC.

This clonotype was recorded once. A much more abundant neighbour one base away suggests this may be a read error. This chain connects TRBV12-5 to TRBJ2-3; 11 nucleotides agree with TRBD2. Losses at the gene ends were 5 bases for V and 4 bases for J; bases not matched to a gene: 8. Germline V gene data show CDR1 as LGHNT and CDR2 as FRNRAP. This CDR3 comprises 16 residues. CDR3 protein: CASGGGTSGSADTQYF. The CDR3, as DNA: TGTGCTAGTGGTGGCGGGACTAGCGGTAGCGCAGATACGCAGTATTTT.

On this clonotype: A much larger clone lies a single base off, so this may be a read error. The chain couples TRBV5-1 to TRBJ2-1; D is unclear. CDR3 length: 15 amino acids. The germline V gene encodes CDR1 SGHRS and CDR2 YFSETQ. Here the CDR3 reads CASSLSSPSCNEQFF. The CDR3 region has the DNA TGCGCCAGCAGCTTAAGCTCTCCCTCCTGCAATGAGCAGTTCTTC.

In its sample, this clonotype was seen a few times. This could be a read error, since a much larger clone is one nucleotide away. The V and J genes are TRBV14 and TRBJ2-7; 7 bases are shared with TRBD1. There are 16 residues in the CDR3. Germline V gene sequence: CDR1 SGHDN, CDR2 FVKESK. The DNA of the CDR3 is TGTGTCAGCAGCCAAGTCGGACAGGAGAGCTCCTACGAGCAGTACTTC. Amino acids: CVSSQVGQESSYEQYF.

In the case of this clonotype: This may stem from a read error, because a much larger clone lies one nucleotide away. V usage is TRBV5-1 and J usage is TRBJ1-2; D perhaps matches TRBD1 (6 bases). The germline gives CDR1 SGHRS, CDR2 YFSETQ. Trimming stripped 0 bases from V and 6 bases from J, with 9 bases between. This CDR3 is 13 amino acids long. The CDR3 is CASSLDGGHGYTF. The CDR3 DNA follows: TGCGCCAGCAGCTTGGACGGGGGCCATGGCTACACCTTC.

As concerns this clonotype: A much larger clone differs from this one at a single base, so this may be a read error. The genes are TRBV7-9 and TRBJ1-2; 7 bases map to TRBD1. CDR3 length: 14 residues. Germline V lookup: CDR1 SEHNR, CDR2 FQNEAQ (reference sequence). CDR3 sequence: CASSPPGQYYGCTF. CDR3 bases: TGTGCCAGCAGCCCCCCGGGACAGTACTATGGCTGCACCTTC.

This clonotype has a single count. The chain couples TRBV14 to TRBJ2-7; TRBD1 agrees at 7 bases. Germline V lookup: CDR1 SGHDN, CDR2 FVKESK. J gave up 0 bases and V 8 bases, and 7 bases lay outside the gene matches. There are 14 residues in the CDR3. CDR3 sequence reads: CASQPGQSSYEQYF. The CDR3, as DNA: TGTGCCAGCCAACCGGGACAGAGCTCCTACGAGCAGTACTTC.

This clonotype was seen a handful of times. Since a much larger clone is just one base distant, this may be a read error. The chain couples TRBV5-1 to TRBJ1-2; TRBD1 aligns across 8 bases. The V and J ends lost 4 bases and 8 bases, in that order; junction bases with no gene match: 13. Germline V gene lookup returns CDR1 SGHRS and CDR2 YFSETQ. The CDR3 has 15 amino acids. CDR3 sequence: CASSPGDRLTRGYTF. The CDR3 DNA reads as TGCGCCAGCAGCCCCGGGGACAGGCTTACGCGGGGCTACACCTTC. Full variable domain (outside the CDR3, taken from reference TRBV5-1 and TRBJ1-2): KAGVTQTPRYLIKTRGQQVTLSCSPISGHRSVSWYQQTPGQGLQFLFEYFSETQRNKGNFPGRFSGRQFSNSRSEMNVSTLELGDSALYLCASSPGDRLTRGYTFGSGTRLTVV.

This clonotype occurred once. Just one base apart from a much larger clone, this may be a read error. The chain links TRBV28 to TRBJ2-1; D gene uncertain. The CDR3 is 13 residues long. Looked up from germline, CDR1 is MDHEN and CDR2 is SYDVKM. As DNA, the CDR3 is TGTGCCATCAGTTTGGGGTCGTTGGGTGAGCAGTTCTTC. Protein sequence: CAISLGSLGEQFF.

The chain links TRBV6-5 to TRBJ2-1, with 11 bases lining up with TRBD2. Germline V lookup: CDR1 MNHEY, CDR2 SVGAGI. The V segment lost 6 bases and the J segment 7 bases; nucleotides outside the gene matches: 11. The CDR3 covers 16 residues. DNA for the CDR3: TGTGCCAGCAGGAAGACTAGCGGGATCCGTGGGAATGAGCAGTTCTTC. It is translated as CASRKTSGIRGNEQFF.

This clonotype was seen a handful of times. This may arise from a read error, as a much more abundant clone is one base away. The chain couples TRBV6-6 to TRBJ1-2, with D perhaps matching TRBD1 (5 bases). Germline-derived CDR1 and CDR2 are MNHNY and SVGAGI (reference sequence). This CDR3 comprises 13 residues. The V end was cut by 11 bases, the J end by 6 bases, with 19 bases between. In DNA, the CDR3 is TGTGCCGGCGTCCCGATAGGGGTGGATGGCTACACCTTC. Protein: CAGVPIGVDGYTF.

With regard to this clonotype: A junction boundary mismatches the germline segment, possibly from a read error. The V and J genes are TRBV11-2 and TRBJ2-7; TRBD2 is a possible D gene (6 bases). Germline V gene lookup returns CDR1 SGHAT and CDR2 FQNNGV. The CDR3 runs 14 residues. This CDR3 is CVSSLARRAYEQYF. CDR3 DNA sequence: TGTGTCAGCAGCTTAGCACGGAGGGCCTATGAGCAGTACTTC.

This clonotype was seen ten or more times. This chain connects TRBV7-8 to TRBJ2-5; 7 nucleotides agree with TRBD1. J gave up 1 base and V 1 base, and 0 bases lay outside the gene matches. Germline-derived CDR1 and CDR2 are SGHVS and FQNEAQ. This CDR3 has 14 residues. In nucleotides, the CDR3 is TGTGCCAGCAGCTTAGGGGACAGCCAAGAGACCCAGTACTTC. Amino acid sequence: CASSLGDSQETQYF. The full variable domain, rest sourced from reference TRBV7-8 and TRBJ2-5, is GAGVSQSPRYKVAKRGQDVALRCDPISGHVSLFWYQQALGQGPEFLTYFQNEAQLDKSGLPSDRFFAERPEGSVSTLKIQRTQQEDSAVYLCASSLGDSQETQYFGPGTRLLVL.

Notes on this clonotype: Given a much more abundant clone one base away, this may be a read error. The rearrangement uses TRBV7-8 and TRBJ1-4; TRBD1 aligns across 7 bases. This CDR3 is 16 amino acids long. The germline CDR1 and CDR2 sequences are SGHVS and FQNEAQ. The CDR3 bases are TGTGCCAGCAGCCTCACCCCGAGGGGGCAGAATGAAAAACTGCTTTTT. Protein: CASSLTPRGQNEKLLF.

This clonotype was recorded many times. The chain links TRBV4-1 to TRBJ2-7, with 9 bases that match TRBD1. In germline, CDR1 is MGHRA, CDR2 YSYEKL. Losses at the gene ends were 6 bases for V and 3 bases for J; bases not matched to a gene: 6. This CDR3 contains 14 residues. CDR3 bases: TGCGCCAGCAGACCGACAGGGGGGCTCTACGAGCAGTACTTC. It yields the protein CASRPTGGLYEQYF.

The sample holds many counts of this clonotype. The chain is built from TRBV28 and TRBJ1-1; D ambiguous. The germline gives CDR1 MDHEN, CDR2 SYDVKM. CDR3 length: 12 amino acids. Trimming took 8 bases from V and 1 from J, leaving 8 bases between them. Here the CDR3 reads CASGRRNTEAFF. DNA of the CDR3: TGTGCCAGCGGGCGGAGGAACACTGAAGCTTTCTTT. The full variable domain, with the rest looked up from reference TRBV28 and TRBJ1-1, is DVKVTQSSRYLVKRTGEKVFLECVQDMDHENMFWYRQDPGLGLRLIYFSYDVKMKEKGDIPEGYSVSREKKERFSLILESASTNQTSMYLCASGRRNTEAFFGQGTRLTVV.

This clonotype came up a few times. A much larger clone differs from this one at a single base, so this may be a read error. The chain recombines TRBV5-5 with TRBJ1-6; no clear D gene. Trimming took 3 bases from V and 7 from J, leaving 5 bases between them. The CDR3 totals 12 residues. Germline V gives CDR1 SGHKS, CDR2 YYEKEE (reference sequence). CDR3 loop: CASSSVNSPLHF. The CDR3 DNA sequence: TGTGCCAGCAGCTCGGTGAATTCACCCCTCCACTTT.

In the case of this clonotype: A much larger clone lies one base from this, so it may be a read error. The gene calls are TRBV10-3 and TRBJ2-5; D ambiguous. Germline V gives CDR1 ENHRY, CDR2 SYGVKD. The CDR3 has 13 residues. CDR3 in amino acids: CTISEDAGETQYF. Written as DNA, the CDR3 is TGTACCATCAGTGAAGACGCCGGAGAGACCCAGTACTTC.

The chain recombines TRBV4-2 with TRBJ2-7; 8 nucleotides align to TRBD1. Germline V gene lookup returns CDR1 LGHNA and CDR2 YNFKEQ. V shed 0 bases and J 4 bases; nucleotides not matched to a gene: 11. This CDR3 contains 17 residues. In nucleotides, the CDR3 is TGTGCCAGCAGCCAAGAACCCGTAGGACAGGGTGGTTACGAGCAGTACTTC. This codes for CASSQEPVGQGGYEQYF.

This clonotype appeared many times. This chain joins TRBV5-1 and TRBJ2-2; a possible D gene is TRBD1 (6 bases). The CDR3 length is 17 residues. Germline loops: CDR1 SGHRS, CDR2 YFSETQ. Trimming cost V 5 bases and J 1 base, with 18 bases left between them. The CDR3 sequence is CASSRIQGPRNTGELFF. In DNA, the CDR3 is TGCGCCAGCAGTCGGATCCAGGGGCCCAGGAACACCGGGGAGCTGTTTTTT.

This clonotype was seen only once. Given a much more abundant clone one base away, this may be a read error. The V gene is TRBV24-1, the J gene TRBJ1-5, with no clear D. The CDR3 runs to 14 residues. The germline gives CDR1 KGHDR, CDR2 SFDVKD. CDR3 DNA sequence: TGTGCCTCCAGTGATTTGCAGGGCAATCAGCCCCAGCATTTT. It codes for CASSDLQGNQPQHF.

This chain links TRBV19 with TRBJ2-3, with 10 nucleotides matching TRBD2. This CDR3 is 16 amino acids long. V was clipped by 2 bases and J by 5 bases; unmatched bases: 7. CDR1 and CDR2 (germline): LNHDA, SQIVND (reference sequence). For the CDR3, the DNA is TGTGCCAGTAGTATATCCCTAGCGGGAGCGGGAGATACGCAGTATTTT. Encoded protein: CASSISLAGAGDTQYF.

A word on this clonotype: This may stem from a read error, because a much larger clone lies one nucleotide away. This chain connects TRBV7-9 to TRBJ1-1; 8 positions agree with TRBD1. CDR1 SEHNR and CDR2 FQNEAQ come from the germline V gene (reference sequence). The CDR3 consists of 16 residues. The CDR3 reads CARSSGQGILNTEAFF. The CDR3 coding sequence is TGTGCCAGGAGCTCAGGACAGGGTATATTGAACACTGAAGCTTTCTTT.

A note on this clonotype: At one boundary the junction diverges from the germline segment, which might be a read error. The V call is TRBV18, the J call TRBJ2-3; D is uncertain. This CDR3 comprises 12 residues. Per the germline V gene, CDR1 is KGHSH and CDR2 is LQKENI. This CDR3 is CVSSPSTDTQYF. The CDR3 DNA follows: TGTGTCAGCTCACCTAGCACAGATACGCAGTATTTT.

Regarding this clonotype: This likely comes from a read error, as the CDR3 has no conserved phenylalanine or tryptophan at its end. The chain links TRBV5-6 to TRBJ2-3; D is undetermined. This CDR3 region has 11 residues. CDR1 and CDR2 from the germline V gene are SGHDT and YYEEEE. CDR3 sequence: CASSITDTQYL. The DNA for the CDR3 is TGTGCCAGCAGCATCACAGACACGCAGTATCTT.